What follows describes a single TCR beta chain. The data were obtained in a study of blood T cell repertoires in COVID-19. The wider study: COVID-19 samples, acute and convalescent, were from the United States, Italy and Spain. T cells, B-cell-depleted T cells, or PBMCs supplied cDNA or gDNA.

In the original processing: How many nucleated cells were present was estimated from reference gene primer amplification. The protocol was immunoSEQ multiplex PCR, while the TCRdb copy is restricted to in-frame clones and leaves out a portion. Clone size and the V and J calls come from that table; the DNA yielded D and trimming. The sample shows 85,000 to 120,000 clones, roughly 87% of them seen only once. Trimming shortened V by 0 bases and J by 14 bases, and 17 bases separated the two germline ends. Germline V lookup: CDR1 SGHRS, CDR2 YFSETQ. The CDR3 has 14 amino acids. This sequence joins TRBV5-1 and TRBJ1-4; no reliable D call. Sequenced sample: peripheral blood. The source is a man aged 45 to 65 with active COVID-19. The CDR3 region is CASSLGSYDYPLFF. The DNA for the CDR3 is TGCGCCAGCAGCTTGGGGTCCTATGACTATCCGCTGTTTTTT.